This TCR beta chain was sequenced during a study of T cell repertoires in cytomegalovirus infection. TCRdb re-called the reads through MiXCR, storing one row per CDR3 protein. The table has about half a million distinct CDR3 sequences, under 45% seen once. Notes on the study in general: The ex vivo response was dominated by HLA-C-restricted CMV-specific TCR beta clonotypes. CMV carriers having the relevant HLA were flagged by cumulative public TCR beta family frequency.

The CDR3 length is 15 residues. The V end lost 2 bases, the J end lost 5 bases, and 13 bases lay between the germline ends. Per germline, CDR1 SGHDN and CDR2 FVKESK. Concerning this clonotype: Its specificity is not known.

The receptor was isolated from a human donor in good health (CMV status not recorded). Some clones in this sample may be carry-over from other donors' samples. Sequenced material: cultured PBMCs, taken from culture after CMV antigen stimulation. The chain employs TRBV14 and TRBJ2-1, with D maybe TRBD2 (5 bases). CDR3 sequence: CASSQRGSWDNEQFF. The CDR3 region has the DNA TGTGCCAGCAGCCAACGGGGTAGCTGGGACAATGAGCAGTTCTTC.